Included here is one TCR beta chain sequence, with context. The antigen is not known. Looked up from germline, CDR1 is SGDLS and CDR2 is YYNGEE. Deletions cut 3 bases from V and 1 base from J, with 7 bases between. This CDR3 is built from 13 residues. PBMCs were not maintained or expanded in culture before analysis. The data belong to a study of neoadjuvant anti-PD-1 for oral cavity cancer. Study-level background: Most patients had three to four biweekly doses of 3 mg/kg nivolumab before resection. Non-progressing patients received a fourth nivolumab dose near day 43, then surgery on days 50-56. Study observations and caveats: Higher pretreatment Treg/Th17 ratios tracked higher pretreatment blood clonality.

Profiled with immunoSEQ multiplex PCR; TCRdb holds only in-frame clones, not every one. Of roughly 14,000 clones listed, about 70% are singletons. The sample in question was PBMCs, obtained before nivolumab (anti-PD-1) treatment. This sequence was found in a person aged 35 to 85 with oral cavity squamous cell carcinoma. V usage is TRBV9 and J usage is TRBJ1-1; D unclear. CDR3 nucleotides: TGTGCCAGCAGCGCTCTTAAGAACACTGAAGCTTTCTTT. This sequence encodes CASSALKNTEAFF.